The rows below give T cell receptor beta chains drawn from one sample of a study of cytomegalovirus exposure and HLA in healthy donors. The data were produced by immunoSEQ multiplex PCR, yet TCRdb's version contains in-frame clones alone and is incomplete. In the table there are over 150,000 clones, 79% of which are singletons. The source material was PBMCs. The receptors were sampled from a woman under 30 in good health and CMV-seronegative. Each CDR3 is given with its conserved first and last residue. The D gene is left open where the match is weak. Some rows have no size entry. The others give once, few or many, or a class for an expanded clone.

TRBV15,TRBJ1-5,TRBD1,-,CATSGTDNQPQHF,TGTGCCACCAGCGGGACAGACAATCAGCCCCAGCATTTT
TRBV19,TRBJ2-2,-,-,CASSARIPPNAGELFF,TGTGCCAGTAGCGCTAGAATACCTCCCAACGCCGGGGAGCTGTTTTTT
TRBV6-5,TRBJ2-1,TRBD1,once,CASSYLPGTGVQEQFF,TGTGCCAGCAGTTACCTTCCCGGGACAGGGGTTCAGGAGCAGTTCTTC
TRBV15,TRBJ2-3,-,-,CATSRPQRLPTDTQYF,TGTGCCACCAGCAGGCCGCAGCGCCTCCCCACAGATACGCAGTATTTT
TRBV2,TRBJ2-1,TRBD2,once,CASSVPQGLEGYNEQFF,TGTGCCAGCAGTGTCCCCCAGGGACTAGAGGGTTACAATGAGCAGTTCTTC
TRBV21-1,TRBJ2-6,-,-,CASSMDREASGANVLTF,TGTGCCAGCAGCATGGACAGGGAAGCCTCTGGGGCCAACGTCCTGACTTTC
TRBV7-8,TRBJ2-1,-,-,CASSSTSTFYNEQFF,TGTGCCAGCAGCAGCACTAGTACTTTCTACAATGAGCAGTTCTTC
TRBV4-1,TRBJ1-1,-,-,CASSQDPQMRQTNTEAFF,TGCGCCAGCAGCCAAGACCCCCAGATGAGACAGACGAACACTGAAGCTTTCTTT
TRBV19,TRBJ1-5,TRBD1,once,CASIPGQGAVGNQPQHF,TGTGCCAGTATCCCGGGACAGGGGGCGGTGGGCAATCAGCCCCAGCATTTT
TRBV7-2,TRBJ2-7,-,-,CASSPLPLYEQYF,TGTGCCAGCAGCCCCCTCCCCCTTTACGAGCAGTACTTC
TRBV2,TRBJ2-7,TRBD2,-,CASSEGLGSYEQYF,TGTGCCAGCAGTGAGGGACTAGGCTCCTACGAGCAGTACTTC
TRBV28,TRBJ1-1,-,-,CASSFYRPMNTEAFF,TGTGCCAGCAGTTTCTACAGACCCATGAACACTGAAGCTTTCTTT
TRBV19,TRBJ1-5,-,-,CASSIQGQGQPQHF,TGTGCCAGTAGTATCCAGGGGCAGGGACAGCCCCAGCATTTT
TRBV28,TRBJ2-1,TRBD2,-,CASSLIASGAYNEQFF,TGTGCCAGCAGTTTAATCGCTAGCGGGGCCTACAATGAGCAGTTCTTC
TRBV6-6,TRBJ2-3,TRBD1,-,CASRPGTGGGTDTQYF,TGTGCCAGCAGGCCGGGGACAGGGGGAGGAACAGATACGCAGTATTTT
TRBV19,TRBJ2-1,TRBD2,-,CASSRGASGSNEQFF,TGTGCCAGTAGTAGAGGGGCTAGCGGGAGCAATGAGCAGTTCTTC
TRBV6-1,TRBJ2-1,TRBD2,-,CASSAEGLAGFNEQFF,TGTGCCAGCAGTGCAGAGGGACTAGCGGGGTTCAATGAGCAGTTCTTC
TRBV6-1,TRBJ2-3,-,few,CASSEMRDRDTQYF,TGTGCCAGCAGTGAAATGAGGGATAGAGATACGCAGTATTTT
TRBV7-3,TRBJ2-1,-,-,CASSLDRGNEQFF,TGTGCCAGCAGCTTAGATAGGGGAAATGAGCAGTTCTTC
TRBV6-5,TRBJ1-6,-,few,CASSYSAGTPLHF,TGTGCCAGCAGTTACTCGGCCGGGACACCCCTCCACTTT
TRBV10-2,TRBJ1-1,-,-,CASSEWGRVKNTEAFF,TGCGCCAGCAGTGAGTGGGGCAGGGTAAAGAACACTGAAGCTTTCTTT
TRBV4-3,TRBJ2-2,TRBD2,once,CASSQGTSGRGTGELFF,TGCGCCAGCAGCCAAGGGACTAGCGGGAGGGGCACCGGGGAGCTGTTTTTT
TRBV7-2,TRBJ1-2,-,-,CASSLVQGYTF,TGTGCCAGCAGCTTAGTTCAAGGCTACACCTTC
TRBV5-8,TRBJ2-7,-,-,CASRRLETGTQYF,TGTGCCAGCCGAAGACTAGAGACAGGGACGCAGTACTTC
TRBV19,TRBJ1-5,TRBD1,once,CASSMPGTVNQPQHF,TGTGCCAGTAGTATGCCCGGGACAGTTAATCAGCCCCAGCATTTT
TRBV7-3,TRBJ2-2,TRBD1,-,CASSQDRGYGELFF,TGTGCCAGCAGCCAGGACAGGGGTTACGGGGAGCTGTTTTTT